The clone carrying this T cell receptor beta chain has more than one count but fewer than ten. The CDR3 runs 12 residues. The V end lost 4 bases, the J end lost 7 bases, and 13 bases lay between the germline ends. Germline values: CDR1 GTSNPN, CDR2 SVGIG (reference sequence). The method was immunoSEQ multiplex PCR; TCRdb's version includes in-frame clones alone and lacks a portion of them. The profile shows 75,000 to 90,000 clones, 65% to 85% of them singletons. The data were obtained in a study of OX40 agonist ivuxolimab in advanced cancers. This sequence was found in an adult with an advanced solid tumor such as melanoma, head and neck, liver or kidney cancer. The sample was CD4+ or CD8+ T cells sorted from blood, taken in a trial of the OX40 agonist ivuxolimab. The chain combines TRBV30 with TRBJ1-2, with D perhaps TRBD1 (5 bases). Written as DNA, the CDR3 is TGTGCCTGGAAGGGGATTAAGAGTGGCTACACCTTC. Its translation: CAWKGIKSGYTF.